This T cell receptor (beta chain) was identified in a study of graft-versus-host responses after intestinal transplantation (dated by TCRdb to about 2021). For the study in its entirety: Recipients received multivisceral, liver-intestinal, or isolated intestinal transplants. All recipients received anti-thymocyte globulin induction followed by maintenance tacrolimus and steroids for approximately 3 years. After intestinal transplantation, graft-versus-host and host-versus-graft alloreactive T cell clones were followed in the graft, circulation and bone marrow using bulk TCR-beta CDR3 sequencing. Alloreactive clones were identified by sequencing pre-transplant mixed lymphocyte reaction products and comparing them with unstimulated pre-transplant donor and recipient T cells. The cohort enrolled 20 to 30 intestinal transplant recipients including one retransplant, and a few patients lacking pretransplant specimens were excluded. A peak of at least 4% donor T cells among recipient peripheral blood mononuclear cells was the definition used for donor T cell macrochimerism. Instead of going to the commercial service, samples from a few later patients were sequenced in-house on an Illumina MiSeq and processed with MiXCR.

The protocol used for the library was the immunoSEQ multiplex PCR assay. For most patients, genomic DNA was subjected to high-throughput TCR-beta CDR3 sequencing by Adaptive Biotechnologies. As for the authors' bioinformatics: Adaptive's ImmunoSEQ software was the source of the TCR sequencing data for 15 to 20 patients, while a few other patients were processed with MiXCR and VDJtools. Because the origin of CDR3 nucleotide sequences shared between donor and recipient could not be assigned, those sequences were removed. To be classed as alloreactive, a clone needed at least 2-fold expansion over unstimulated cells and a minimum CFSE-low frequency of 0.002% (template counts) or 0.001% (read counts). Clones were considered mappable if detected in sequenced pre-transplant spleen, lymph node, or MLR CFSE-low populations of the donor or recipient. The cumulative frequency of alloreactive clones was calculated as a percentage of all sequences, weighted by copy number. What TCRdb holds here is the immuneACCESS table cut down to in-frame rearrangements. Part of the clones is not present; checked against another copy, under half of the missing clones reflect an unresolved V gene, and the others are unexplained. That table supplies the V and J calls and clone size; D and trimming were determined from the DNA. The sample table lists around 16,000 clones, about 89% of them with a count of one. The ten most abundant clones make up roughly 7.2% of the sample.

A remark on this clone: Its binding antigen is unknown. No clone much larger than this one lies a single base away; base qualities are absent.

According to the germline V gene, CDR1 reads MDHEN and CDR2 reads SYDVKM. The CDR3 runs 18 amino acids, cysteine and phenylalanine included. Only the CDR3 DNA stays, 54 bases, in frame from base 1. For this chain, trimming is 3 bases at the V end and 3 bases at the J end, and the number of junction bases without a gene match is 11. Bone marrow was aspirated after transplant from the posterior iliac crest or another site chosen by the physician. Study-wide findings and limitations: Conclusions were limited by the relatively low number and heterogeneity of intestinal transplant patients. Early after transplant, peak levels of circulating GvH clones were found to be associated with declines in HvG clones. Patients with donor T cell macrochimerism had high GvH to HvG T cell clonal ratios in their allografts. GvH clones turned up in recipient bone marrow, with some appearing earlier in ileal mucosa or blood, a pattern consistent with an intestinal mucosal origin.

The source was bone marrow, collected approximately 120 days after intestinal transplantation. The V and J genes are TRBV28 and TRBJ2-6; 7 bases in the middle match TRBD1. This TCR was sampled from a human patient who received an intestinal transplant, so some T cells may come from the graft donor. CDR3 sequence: CASSLLRTGAFGANVLTF. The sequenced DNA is TGTGCCAGCAGTTTGCTCCGGACAGGAGCGTTTGGGGCCAACGTCCTGACTTTC.